This T cell receptor (beta chain) was sequenced in a study of blood T cell repertoires in COVID-19. Produced via immunoSEQ multiplex PCR; TCRdb's table is partial and in-frame only. The data show hundreds of thousands of clones, about 88% seen once. Germline V gives CDR1 MDHEN, CDR2 SYDVKM. V gave up 5 bases and J gave up 5 bases; unmatched junction bases: 6. This CDR3 spans 14 amino acids. The chain joins TRBV28 to TRBJ2-5; 9 bases are shared with TRBD1. The receptor comes from a woman aged 50 to 65 who had recovered from COVID-19. Specimen: PBMCs or T cells enriched from blood (not recorded which). The CDR3 sequence: CASSPGDRAETQYF. Here the CDR3 DNA reads TGTGCCAGCAGTCCTGGGGACAGGGCTGAGACCCAGTACTTC.